A selection of T cell receptor beta chains follows, all from one sample in a study of blood T cell repertoires in COVID-19. This table comes from immunoSEQ multiplex PCR, and its TCRdb copy is limited to in-frame clones, with some not included. Here the sample spans tens of thousands of clones, about 82% being singletons. The sample comprised peripheral blood. All receptors come from a man aged 70-80 years with active COVID-19. Both conserved end residues are part of each CDR3. D genes are given only for firm matches. Some rows mark clone size as missing; the rest say once, few, many or name a class of expanded clone.

abundance | d_gene | j_gene | v_gene | CDR3nt | CDR3aa
- | - | TRBJ1-1 | TRBV13 | TGTGCCAGCAGCTTAGGGACAGCCCTCTTGAACACTGAAGCTTTCTTT | CASSLGTALLNTEAFF
- | - | TRBJ1-1 | TRBV19 | TGTGCCAGTAGTATAGTATTCGGGAGCACTGAAGCTTTCTTT | CASSIVFGSTEAFF
- | - | TRBJ2-2 | TRBV5-1 | TGCGCCAGCAGCTTGAGTAGGGGGTTGGACACCGGGGAGCTGTTTTTT | CASSLSRGLDTGELFF
- | - | TRBJ2-2 | TRBV5-1 | TGCGCCAGCAGCTCTAGGGGGGGGAACACCGGGGAGCTGTTTTTT | CASSSRGGNTGELFF
few | TRBD2 | TRBJ2-1 | TRBV6-5 | TGTGCCAGCACCGACGGGGGGAAGCAGTTCTTC | CASTDGGKQFF
- | TRBD1 | TRBJ2-7 | TRBV5-1 | TGCGCCAGCAGCTTGCTTGCGGGACAGGTCTCCTACGAGCAGTACTTC | CASSLLAGQVSYEQYF
- | - | TRBJ1-5 | TRBV6-2/TRBV6-3 | TGTGCCAGCAGCCTAGAGGTGTTTGGCAATCAGCCCCAGCATTTT | CASSLEVFGNQPQHF
- | - | TRBJ1-1 | TRBV19 | TGTGCCAGTAGTCCCCGAGCCTCGGTCACTGAAGCTTTCTTT | CASSPRASVTEAFF
- | - | TRBJ1-2 | TRBV27 | TGTGCCAGCAGCCAAAGGGGTACGGGAGTAGCTAACTATGGCTACACCTTC | CASSQRGTGVANYGYTF
- | - | TRBJ2-7 | TRBV21-1 | TGTGCCAGCAGGCCCCCGGTAAAGTACGAGCAGTACTTC | CASRPPVKYEQYF
- | TRBD2 | TRBJ2-3 | TRBV4-1 | TGCGCCAGCAGCCGTGGACTAGCGGATACGCAGTATTTT | CASSRGLADTQYF
- | TRBD2 | TRBJ2-3 | TRBV5-6 | TGTGCCAGCAGCTTGGATCGGGGGGGCCCAGATACGCAGTATTTT | CASSLDRGGPDTQYF
few | - | TRBJ1-1 | TRBV27 | TGTGCCAGCAGTTTATATTTGGGCCGAGACGAAGCGAACACTGAAGCTTTCTTT | CASSLYLGRDEANTEAFF
- | TRBD2 | TRBJ2-3 | TRBV3-1/TRBV3-2 | TGTGCCAGCAGCCGAGATAGCGGGGGGGGCACAGATACGCAGTATTTT | CASSRDSGGGTDTQYF
- | - | TRBJ2-7 | TRBV6-2/TRBV6-3 | TGTGCCAGCAGTTCTCTCGTAAGGGGCAGCCGGCTTATCCACGAGCAGTACTTC | CASSSLVRGSRLIHEQYF
- | - | TRBJ2-6 | TRBV11-3 | TGTGCCAGCAGTGGAGGAGGGTTCGGGGCCAACGTCCTGACTTTC | CASSGGGFGANVLTF
- | - | TRBJ2-7 | TRBV6-1 | TGTGCCAGCAGTGAACAGGACAGCCTCCTCTACGAGCAGTACTTC | CASSEQDSLLYEQYF
- | TRBD1 | TRBJ2-4 | TRBV24-1 | TGTGCCACCAGTGACAGGGGGTCATCGGACATTCAGTACTTC | CATSDRGSSDIQYF
- | TRBD2 | TRBJ2-1 | TRBV5-1 | TGCGCCAGCACCCCGGGGGGGGCCAATGAGCAGTTCTTC | CASTPGGANEQFF
- | TRBD1 | TRBJ1-6 | TRBV11-2 | TGTGCCAGCAGCTTAGGCTGGGGGACAGGAAGCTCCTATAATTCACCCCTCCACTTT | CASSLGWGTGSSYNSPLHF
- | TRBD2 | TRBJ2-1 | TRBV27 | TGTGCCAGCAGTCCCCCGGGGGGGTACAATGAGCAGTTCTTC | CASSPPGGYNEQFF
- | - | TRBJ2-1 | TRBV19 | TGTGCCAGTAGTGTAGAACCGTGGGGCATCTACAATGAGCAGTTCTTC | CASSVEPWGIYNEQFF
- | TRBD2 | TRBJ2-7 | TRBV2 | TGTGCCAGCAGTTTTCAGCGGGGTATGGTCTACGAGCAGTACTTC | CASSFQRGMVYEQYF
- | TRBD2 | TRBJ2-3 | TRBV7-2 | TGTGCCAGCAGCTTAGGCGGGGGAACGCAGTATTTT | CASSLGGGTQYF
- | - | TRBJ1-1 | TRBV10-3 | TGTGCCATCAGTGACTTGAACACTGAAGCTTTCTTT | CAISDLNTEAFF
- | TRBD2 | TRBJ2-5 | TRBV29-1 | TGCAGCGTTGATAGAAGCGGGGGGGCACAAGAGACCCAGTACTTC | CSVDRSGGAQETQYF
- | - | TRBJ2-7 | TRBV2 | TGTGCCAGCAGGGTGGCGGAGGGCGAGCAGTACTTC | CASRVAEGEQYF
- | - | TRBJ2-6 | TRBV21-1 | TGTGCCAGCAGCAAAGGGTCGGGGGGATCTGAGGCCAACGTCCTGACTTTC | CASSKGSGGSEANVLTF
- | - | TRBJ1-3 | TRBV12-3/TRBV12-4 | TGTGCCAGCAGTGGACAGCGAAACACCATATATTTT | CASSGQRNTIYF
- | - | TRBJ1-1 | TRBV5-6 | TGTGCCAGCAGCTTGGGGGGCTGGAACACTGAAGCTTTCTTT | CASSLGGWNTEAFF
- | - | TRBJ2-1 | TRBV29-1 | TGCAGCGTTGATACGCGGGCCGACAATGAGCAGTTCTTC | CSVDTRADNEQFF
few | TRBD1 | TRBJ1-5 | TRBV6-5 | TGTGCCAGCAGTTCCTACAGGGGGCGGAGGCCCCAGCATTTT | CASSSYRGRRPQHF
- | - | TRBJ1-6 | TRBV4-2 | TGTGCCAGCAGCCAAGAGTATCCGAGACAGGTATTTTCACCCCTCCACTTT | CASSQEYPRQVFSPLHF
- | TRBD1 | TRBJ1-5 | TRBV5-5 | TGTGCCAGCAGCTTGGGGCAGGGGGATCAGCCCCAGCATTTT | CASSLGQGDQPQHF
once | - | TRBJ2-5 | TRBV24-1 | TGTGCCACCAGTGACACGACAGGTTTGGAAGAGACCCAGTACTTC | CATSDTTGLEETQYF
- | - | TRBJ1-3 | TRBV6-6 | TGTGCCAGCAAAGGGGGGGGCGCCTCTGGAAACACCATATATTTT | CASKGGGASGNTIYF
- | TRBD1 | TRBJ1-6 | TRBV4-3 | TGCGCCAGCAGCCATTACGCCGGGACAGGGCTAGGTAATTCACCCCTCCACTTT | CASSHYAGTGLGNSPLHF
- | - | TRBJ2-2 | TRBV6-2/TRBV6-3 | TGTGCCAGCAGTCACCCCGGGACTCCCAATCCCGGGGAGCTGTTTTTT | CASSHPGTPNPGELFF
- | - | TRBJ1-3 | TRBV29-1 | TGCAGCGCTGGGCTTGGACAGAGTGGAAACACCATATATTTT | CSAGLGQSGNTIYF
few | TRBD1 | TRBJ1-5 | TRBV14 | TGTGCCAGCAGGCCTACAGGGGGCGGGGGCAATCAGCCCCAGCATTTT | CASRPTGGGGNQPQHF
- | TRBD1 | TRBJ1-1 | TRBV12-5 | TGTGCTAGTGGTTTGGTACTGGGACAGGAGACTTTAGAAGCTTTCTTT | CASGLVLGQETLEAFF
- | - | TRBJ2-7 | TRBV6-1 | TGTGCCAGCAGTGAAAAAGGGGCGTCCTACGAGCAGTACTTC | CASSEKGASYEQYF
- | - | TRBJ1-5 | TRBV29-1 | TGCAGCGTTGCGACAGAGTATCAGCCCCAGCATTTT | CSVATEYQPQHF
- | - | TRBJ1-4 | TRBV19 | TGTGCCAGTAGTATATATGGGGCGAAGAGAGATAGTGAAAAACTGTTTTTT | CASSIYGAKRDSEKLFF
medium-sized | TRBD2 | TRBJ2-1 | TRBV4-1 | TGCGCCAGCAGCCAAGGTTCCAGCGGGGGGGCGTATGAGCAGTTCTTC | CASSQGSSGGAYEQFF
- | - | TRBJ1-3 | TRBV30 | TGTGCCTGGACGTTTCCCCCCGCGGACACCATATATTTT | CAWTFPPADTIYF
- | TRBD2 | TRBJ2-3 | TRBV14 | TGTGCCAGCAGCCACCTATGGGGCCGGGGGGTTAGCACAGATACGCAGTATTTT | CASSHLWGRGVSTDTQYF
- | - | TRBJ1-4 | TRBV19 | TGTGCCAGTAGTATAGATACAGGGCAGGAAAAACTGTTTTTT | CASSIDTGQEKLFF
- | TRBD1 | TRBJ1-4 | TRBV9 | TGTGCCAGCAGCCCCCGGACAGGGATTAATGAAAAACTGTTTTTT | CASSPRTGINEKLFF
- | - | TRBJ1-2 | TRBV6-6 | TGTGCCAGCAGCCCAGGAAACTATGGCTACACCTTC | CASSPGNYGYTF
- | - | TRBJ2-1 | TRBV6-5 | TGTGCCAGCGGCCGCCGCGGGAACAATGAGCAGTTCTTC | CASGRRGNNEQFF
- | TRBD1 | TRBJ1-1 | TRBV6-1 | TGTGCCAGCAGTGAATTCGCAGGGGGGTATACTGAAGCTTTCTTT | CASSEFAGGYTEAFF
- | TRBD2 | TRBJ2-1 | TRBV5-4 | TGTGCCAGCAGCCTCGGCGGGCGGGGGGTCTCCTACAATGAGCAGTTCTTC | CASSLGGRGVSYNEQFF